The 27 T cell receptor beta chains in this list originate from one sample, sequenced in a study of shared clonotypes between healthy human individuals. Libraries were prepared by immunoSEQ multiplex PCR; TCRdb keeps only in-frame clonotypes and omits some of them. The sample yields approximately 980,000 clones, over 60% seen once. The specimen sequenced was memory CD4+ T cells sorted from blood. Subset here: CD45RA-negative fraction. The receptors were sampled from a young man in good health.

The rearrangement uses TRBV4-3 and TRBJ2-3; the D is unclear. Between the trimmed V and J ends, which lost 1 base and 5 bases, there was a span of 13 bases. Germline values: CDR1 LGHNA, CDR2 YSLEER. This CDR3 has 15 residues. CDR3 sequence (DNA): TGCGCCAGCAGCCAAGGACGGCTAACCGGAGATACGCAGTATTTT. Its protein product is CASSQGRLTGDTQYF.

This clone was found a few times. The rearrangement joins TRBV5-6 to TRBJ1-2, with D unclear. Germline V lookup: CDR1 SGHDT, CDR2 YYEEEE. Trimming took 4 bases from V and 0 from J, leaving 13 bases between them. CDR3 length equals 15 residues. CDR3: CASSPPGRANYGYTF. CDR3 DNA: TGTGCCAGCAGCCCTCCGGGGAGAGCTAACTATGGCTACACCTTC. Full variable domain (missing parts from reference TRBV5-6 and TRBJ1-2): DAGVTQSPTHLIKTRGQQVTLRCSPKSGHDTVSWYQQALGQGPQFIFQYYEEEERQRGNFPDRFSGHQFPNYSSELNVNALLLGDSALYLCASSPPGRANYGYTFGSGTRLTVV.

The chain has TRBV30 and TRBJ1-2, with D possibly matching TRBD1 (5 bases). This CDR3 has 13 amino acids. V was pared by 4 bases and J by 4 bases, with 13 bases between. Germline loops: CDR1 GTSNPN, CDR2 SVGIG (reference sequence). CDR3 coding DNA: TGTGCCTGGAAATTACCTGGGGGCTATGGCTACACCTTC. It encodes CAWKLPGGYGYTF.

This clone was counted a single time. The V call is TRBV30, the J call TRBJ1-3; D uncertain. The V gene lost 3 bases and the J gene lost 0 bases, with 3 bases spanning the gap. The CDR3 consists of 12 residues. From germline, CDR1 is GTSNPN and CDR2 SVGIG (reference sequence). CDR3 coding DNA: TGTGCCTGGAGGAGCTCTGGAAACACCATATATTTT. It encodes CAWRSSGNTIYF.

This chain connects TRBV7-3 to TRBJ2-5; D may be TRBD1 (6 bases). Germline V lookup: CDR1 SGHTA, CDR2 FQGTGA. This CDR3 is 15 amino acids long. Between the trimmed V and J ends, which lost 5 bases and 4 bases, there was a span of 17 bases. As DNA, the CDR3 is TGTGCCAGCAGCCCAATTCGCTGGGGGCCAGAGACCCAGTACTTC. It specifies CASSPIRWGPETQYF.

The J gene is TRBJ1-2, the V gene TRBV5-4, with D perhaps matching TRBD1 (5 bases). The CDR3 spans 15 residues. With 0 bases removed from V and 5 bases from J, the gap between germline ends came to 14 bases. Germline CDR1 reads SGHNT; CDR2 reads YYREEE (reference sequence). The CDR3 DNA reads as TGTGCCAGCAGCTTGGCCGCCGGGCAGGGATATGGCTACACCTTC. This sequence encodes CASSLAAGQGYGYTF.

This sequence joins TRBV9 and TRBJ1-1; 8 nucleotides match TRBD1. This CDR3 has 16 residues. Per germline, CDR1 SGDLS and CDR2 YYNGEE. The ends lost 4 bases at V and 3 bases at J; junction bases unmatched: 11. The CDR3 nucleotides read TGTGCCAGCAGCTTCACAGGGGGGGTCGGTCACACTGAAGCTTTCTTT. Its translation: CASSFTGGVGHTEAFF. The variable domain in full, with the rest retrieved from reference TRBV9 and TRBJ1-1, is DSGVTQTPKHLITATGQRVTLRCSPRSGDLSVYWYQQSLDQGLQFLIQYYNGEERAKGNILERFSAQQFPDLHSELNLSSLELGDSALYFCASSFTGGVGHTEAFFGQGTRLTVV.

This sequence joins TRBV18 and TRBJ1-2, with unresolved D. This CDR3 spans 11 amino acids. CDR1 and CDR2 (germline): KGHSH, LQKENI. V was clipped by 2 bases and J by 8 bases, with 6 bases between them. The CDR3 sequence is CASSPTEGYTF. The DNA of the CDR3 is TGTGCCAGCTCACCAACGGAGGGCTACACCTTC.

The chain joins TRBV5-1 to TRBJ1-2; no firm D call. CDR1 and CDR2 (germline): SGHRS, YFSETQ. V gave up 0 bases and J gave up 7 bases, with 16 bases separating them. This CDR3 spans 15 amino acids. The CDR3 region is CASSLGVGTVGGYTF. The CDR3 DNA is TGCGCCAGCAGCTTGGGTGTAGGAACCGTAGGTGGCTACACCTTC.

The rearrangement links TRBV6-5 to TRBJ2-7; 7 nucleotides line up with TRBD2. The V segment lost 6 bases and the J segment 2 bases; nucleotides outside the gene matches: 4. Germline values: CDR1 MNHEY, CDR2 SVGAGI. The CDR3 consists of 13 residues. DNA for the CDR3: TGTGCCAGCAGATCCACTAGCGCCTACGAGCAGTACTTC. Its translation: CASRSTSAYEQYF.

This clone came up a few times. This sequence joins TRBV18 and TRBJ2-5; maybe TRBD2 (6 bases). V lost 4 bases and J lost 7, with 13 bases in between. This CDR3 comprises 13 residues. Germline CDR1 is KGHSH and CDR2 is LQKENI. CDR3 sequence reads: CASSREEGATQYF. The CDR3 DNA is TGTGCCAGCTCACGGGAGGAAGGGGCGACCCAGTACTTC.

V usage is TRBV5-1 and J usage is TRBJ2-2, with 7 bases identical to TRBD1. CDR1 is SGHRS and CDR2 is YFSETQ in the germline V gene. The CDR3 is made up of 16 amino acids. V shed 2 bases, J shed 3 bases, and the junction held 7 bases outside the gene matches. CDR3: CASSFKGATDTGELFF. In DNA, the CDR3 is TGCGCCAGCAGCTTTAAGGGGGCTACGGACACCGGGGAGCTGTTTTTT.

This chain's CDR3 is CASSLAAADSYTF. As DNA, the CDR3 is TGTGCCAGCAGCCTAGCAGCTGCTGATAGCTACACCTTC. J is TRBJ1-2 and V is TRBV5-5, with D hard to call. CDR3 length: 13 residues. The germline V and J ends were trimmed by 4 bases and 9 bases, with 16 bases remaining between them. CDR1 and CDR2 from the germline V gene are SGHKS and YYEKEE (reference sequence).

J is TRBJ2-7 and V is TRBV6-1; D unclear. The germline CDR1 and CDR2 sequences are MNHNS and SASEGT. Trimming pared 6 bases from V and 1 base from J, leaving 10 bases between. This CDR3 comprises 13 residues. This chain's CDR3 is CASRDGRSYEQYF. The DNA for the CDR3 is TGTGCCAGCAGAGACGGGCGTTCCTACGAGCAGTACTTC.

This chain uses TRBV11-2 with TRBJ2-7; 15 bases align to TRBD2. Germline lookup yields CDR1 SGHAT and CDR2 FQNNGV. V lost 5 bases, J lost 4 bases, and 12 bases stayed unmatched. This CDR3 comprises 18 residues. CDR3 DNA sequence: TGTGCCAGCAGCCACGGACTAGCGGGAGGGCCTAAGAGGTACGAGCAGTACTTC. Translated: CASSHGLAGGPKRYEQYF.

The V call is TRBV7-2, the J call TRBJ2-1; TRBD1 aligns across 7 bases. The V segment lost 3 bases and the J segment 6 bases; nucleotides outside the gene matches: 5. From germline, CDR1 is SGHTA and CDR2 FQGNSA. The CDR3 runs to 14 residues. The CDR3 loop is CASSFYTGANEQFF. DNA for the CDR3: TGTGCCAGCAGCTTCTATACAGGGGCCAATGAGCAGTTCTTC.

The chain recombines TRBV6-1 with TRBJ1-2, with no clear D. V lost 7 bases, J lost 2 bases, and 5 bases lay in between. CDR3 length equals 11 residues. Germline CDR1 and CDR2: MNHNS and SASEGT. The CDR3 DNA reads as TGTGCCAGCACTCAGAACTATGGCTACACCTTC. This sequence encodes CASTQNYGYTF.

The chain couples TRBV28 to TRBJ1-2; 9 bases fit TRBD1. J was trimmed by 2 bases and V by 5 bases; bases with no gene match: 15. Germline-derived CDR1 and CDR2 are MDHEN and SYDVKM. The CDR3 spans 18 residues. CDR3 bases: TGTGCCAGCAGTACCATCCGGGACAGGGTAGAATCGAACTATGGCTACACCTTC. This translates into CASSTIRDRVESNYGYTF.

V usage is TRBV10-3 and J usage is TRBJ2-7; a weak D match, TRBD1 (6 bases). Between the trimmed V and J ends, which lost 4 bases and 6 bases, there was a span of 10 bases. Per the germline V gene, CDR1 is ENHRY and CDR2 is SYGVKD. CDR3 length: 12 amino acids. The CDR3 coding sequence is TGTGCCATCAGTGTCGAACAGGGCGAGCAGTACTTC. Amino acids: CAISVEQGEQYF.

This clone was recorded once. The chain uses TRBV5-1 and TRBJ2-1, with TRBD2 as a possible D gene (5 bases). The CDR3 contains 15 residues. Germline CDR1 SGHRS, CDR2 YFSETQ. V shed 3 bases and J shed 8 bases, with 18 bases lying between them. This CDR3 is CASSSSGIPGDEQFF. The CDR3 region has the DNA TGCGCCAGCAGCTCCTCAGGAATTCCCGGGGATGAGCAGTTCTTC.

The chain recombines TRBV7-9 with TRBJ2-5; a weak D match, TRBD1 (6 bases). Germline CDR1 SEHNR, CDR2 FQNEAQ (reference sequence). The CDR3 consists of 14 residues. Trimming shortened V by 4 bases and J by 4 bases, and 13 bases separated the two germline ends. This chain's CDR3 is CASSYRQDTETQYF. The CDR3 DNA reads as TGTGCCAGCAGCTATAGACAGGACACAGAGACCCAGTACTTC.

CDR3 in amino acids: CASSLEDYRTDTQYF. The DNA of the CDR3 is TGCGCCAGCAGCTTGGAGGACTACCGCACAGATACGCAGTATTTT. The J gene is TRBJ2-3, the V gene TRBV5-1, with D possibly TRBD2 on 6 matching bases. Deletions cut 0 bases from V and 1 base from J, with 9 bases between. The V gene's germline CDR1 is SGHRS and CDR2 YFSETQ. The length of the CDR3 is 15 residues.

The chain links TRBV7-9 to TRBJ2-7; 9 bases match TRBD1. This CDR3 has 17 amino acids. V lost 3 bases to trimming and J lost 0 bases; unmatched junction nucleotides: 9. Germline V lookup: CDR1 SEHNR, CDR2 FQNEAQ (reference sequence). Here the CDR3 DNA reads TGTGCCAGCAGCTTGGGACAGGGTACCATGAGCTCCTACGAGCAGTACTTC. Protein product: CASSLGQGTMSSYEQYF.

This chain uses TRBV5-6 with TRBJ2-4; D is unclear. The germline gives CDR1 SGHDT, CDR2 YYEEEE. The CDR3 covers 15 residues. The V gene lost 0 bases and the J gene lost 0 bases, with 7 bases spanning the gap. The CDR3: CASSLAGIAKNIQYF. The CDR3 DNA sequence: TGTGCCAGCAGCTTGGCCGGAATAGCCAAAAACATTCAGTACTTC. Based on the CDR3 plus reference TRBV5-6 and TRBJ2-4, the full variable domain is DAGVTQSPTHLIKTRGQQVTLRCSPKSGHDTVSWYQQALGQGPQFIFQYYEEEERQRGNFPDRFSGHQFPNYSSELNVNALLLGDSALYLCASSLAGIAKNIQYFGAGTRLSVL.

This chain's CDR3 is CASSQIGQSSGNTIYF. DNA of the CDR3: TGTGCCAGCAGCCAAATAGGACAGTCCTCTGGAAACACCATATATTTT. The genes are TRBV5-6 and TRBJ1-3; D is perhaps TRBD1 (6 bases). Germline values: CDR1 SGHDT, CDR2 YYEEEE. V was trimmed by 4 bases and J by 0 bases, leaving 14 bases between them. The CDR3 length is 16 residues.

The V gene is TRBV30, the J gene TRBJ2-1; 9 bases agree with TRBD1. CDR1 is GTSNPN and CDR2 is SVGIG in the germline V gene (reference sequence). The V gene end was trimmed by 8 bases and the J gene end by 0 bases; junction bases not matched to a gene: 2. CDR3 length: 13 residues. The CDR3 DNA reads TGTGCCGGGACAGGGAGCTCCTACAATGAGCAGTTCTTC. This encodes CAGTGSSYNEQFF.

The genes are TRBV4-1 and TRBJ2-7; 8 bases agree with TRBD1. The CDR3 runs 16 residues. Trimming removed 6 bases from V and 7 bases from J; junction bases left unmatched: 17. Germline lookup yields CDR1 MGHRA and CDR2 YSYEKL. The CDR3 is CASRPGGAGSFEEQYF. The CDR3 DNA follows: TGCGCCAGCAGGCCAGGGGGCGCGGGATCTTTCGAGGAGCAGTACTTC.